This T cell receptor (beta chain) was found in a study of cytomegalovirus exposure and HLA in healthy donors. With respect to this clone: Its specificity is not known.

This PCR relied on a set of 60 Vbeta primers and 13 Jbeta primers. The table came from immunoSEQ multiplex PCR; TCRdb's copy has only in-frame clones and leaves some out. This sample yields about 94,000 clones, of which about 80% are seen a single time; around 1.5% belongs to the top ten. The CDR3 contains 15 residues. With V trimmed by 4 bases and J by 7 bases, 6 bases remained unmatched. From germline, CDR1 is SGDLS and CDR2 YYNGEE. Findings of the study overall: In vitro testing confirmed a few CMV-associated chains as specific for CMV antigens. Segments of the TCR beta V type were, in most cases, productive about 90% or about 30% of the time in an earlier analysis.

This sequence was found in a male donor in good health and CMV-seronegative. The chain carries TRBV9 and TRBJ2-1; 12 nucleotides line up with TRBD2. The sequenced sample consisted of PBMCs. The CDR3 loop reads CASSSGTSGYNEQFF. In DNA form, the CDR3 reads TGTGCCAGCAGCTCTGGGACTAGCGGGTATAATGAGCAGTTCTTC.